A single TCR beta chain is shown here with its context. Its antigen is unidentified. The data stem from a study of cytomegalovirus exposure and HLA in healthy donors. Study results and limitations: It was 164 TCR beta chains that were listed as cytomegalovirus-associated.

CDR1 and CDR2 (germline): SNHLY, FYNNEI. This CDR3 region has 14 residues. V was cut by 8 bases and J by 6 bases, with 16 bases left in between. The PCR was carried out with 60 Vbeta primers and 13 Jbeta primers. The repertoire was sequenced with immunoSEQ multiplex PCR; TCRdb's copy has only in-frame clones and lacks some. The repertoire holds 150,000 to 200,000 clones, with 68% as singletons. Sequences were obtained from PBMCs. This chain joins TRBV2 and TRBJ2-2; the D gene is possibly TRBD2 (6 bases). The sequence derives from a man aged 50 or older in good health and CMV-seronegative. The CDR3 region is CASHSRGGSGELFF. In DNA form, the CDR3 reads TGTGCCAGCCATTCACGGGGAGGATCCGGGGAGCTGTTTTTT.